This T cell receptor beta chain was captured in a study of early T cells in non-severe SARS-CoV-2 infection (dated by TCRdb to the early 2020s). With respect to the entire study: TCR sequencing used bulk RNA from unsorted whole blood, so alpha and beta chains could not be paired. Study-wide conclusions, independent of this receptor: VDJdb matching was skewed toward anti-spike CD8 responses and likely underestimated virus-specific expansions by missing private and CD4 specificities.

The CDR3, cysteine through phenylalanine, is 16 amino acids long. The read is trimmed to its CDR3 DNA, 48 bases read in frame from base 1. CDR1 and CDR2 are drawn from the germline V gene: MGHRA, YSYEKL. V is trimmed back by 3 bases and J by 6 bases, and the junction contains 9 bases that no gene match accounts for. This clonotype has only a few counts. This receptor's antigen is unknown. No clone much larger than this one lies a single base away; base qualities are absent. Library preparation employed 5' RACE. The run used a NextSeq 500. The TCR library protocol attached unique molecular identifiers to individual cDNA molecules to correct for sequencing error and PCR bias. Both TCR alpha and beta chains were sequenced, and tight co-correlation was observed between alpha and beta sequence abundances in each sample. The authors processed their data as follows. Decombinator V4 was used to perform V gene, J gene and CDR3 annotation of TCR sequences. TCRs were defined as expanded if a significant change between any two time points was detected under a Poisson model with p below 0.0001. TCR abundances were normalised to the total number of TCRs sequenced per sample and were expressed as counts per million. MAIT TCRs were defined by TRAV1-2 paired with TRAJ12, TRAJ20 or TRAJ33, and iNKT TCRs by TRAV10 paired with TRAJ18. A search of VDJdb, accessed on 1 November 2021, was run for TCRs annotated to CMV, EBV and SARS-CoV-2, with TCRs annotated for multiple antigens excluded. In-frame beta chains were kept once TCRdb had trimmed the public reads at Q25 with fastp and called clones with MiXCR. Rows with a matching CDR3 protein are joined into one entry that keeps the most common DNA and genes. What appears here as the V and J calls and clone size reflects TCRdb's work, not the paper's. The sample table shows over 75,000 distinct CDR3 sequences, and approximately 15% are seen once. The leading ten clones occupy 5.5% of the sample.

This was a case-control study nested in a cohort of healthcare workers in London, UK, who had nasopharyngeal swab PCR tests and blood samples taken every week. Healthcare workers were recruited between 23 and 31 March 2020, during the week of the UK lockdown, and were followed weekly for up to about 16 weeks. The chain is made from TRBV4-1 and TRBJ2-1; 9 bases in the middle match TRBD2. The clonotype comes from an adult who was a healthcare worker with PCR-confirmed SARS-CoV-2 infection or an uninfected control (not recorded which). Source material: whole blood. The base sequence is TGCGCCAGCAGCCAGACCGGGACTAGCTCGACCAATGAGCAGTTCTTC. Translated, it gives CASSQTGTSSTNEQFF.